This T cell receptor (beta chain) was recorded in a study of T cell changes during pregnancy in multiple sclerosis. Germline V CDR1 and CDR2: SGHDN, FVKESK. CDR3 length: 13 residues. V lost 6 bases to trimming and J lost 1 base; unmatched junction nucleotides: 2. Generated by immunoSEQ multiplex PCR, the TCRdb table keeps only in-frame clones and is missing some. The sample contains 25,000 to 35,000 clones, around 90% of which appear only once. The clonotype was recovered from a female donor in good health, enrolled as a control in a pregnancy study. The chain recombines TRBV14 with TRBJ1-1; 7 positions match TRBD1. This specimen was CD4+ T cells from peripheral blood mononuclear cells, taken in the third trimester of pregnancy. The CDR3 DNA sequence: TGTGCCAGCAGGTGGACAGGGAACACTGAAGCTTTCTTT. Its protein product is CASRWTGNTEAFF.